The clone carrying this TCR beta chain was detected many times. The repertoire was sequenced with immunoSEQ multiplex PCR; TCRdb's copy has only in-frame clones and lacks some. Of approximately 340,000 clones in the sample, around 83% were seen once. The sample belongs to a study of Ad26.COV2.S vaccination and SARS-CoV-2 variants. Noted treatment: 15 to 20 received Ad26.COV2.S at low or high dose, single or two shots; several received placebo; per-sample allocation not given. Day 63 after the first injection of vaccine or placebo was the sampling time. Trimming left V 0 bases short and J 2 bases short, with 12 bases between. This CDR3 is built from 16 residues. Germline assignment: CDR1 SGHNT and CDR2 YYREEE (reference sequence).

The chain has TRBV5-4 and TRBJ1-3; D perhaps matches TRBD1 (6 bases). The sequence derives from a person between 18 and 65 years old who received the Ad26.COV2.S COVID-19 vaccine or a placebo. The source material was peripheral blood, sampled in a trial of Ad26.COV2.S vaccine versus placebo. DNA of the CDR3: TGTGCCAGCAGCTTGGGCCGCGGGGGCACTGGAAACACCATATATTTT. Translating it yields CASSLGRGGTGNTIYF.